The 4 T cell receptor beta chains given below trace back to one sample, sequenced in a study of tumor-infiltrating lymphocytes in primary liver carcinoma. A constant-region primer served to make TCR beta cDNA from around 540 ng total RNA. Generation of the TCR beta libraries relied on three nested multiplex PCR rounds using slightly modified ARM-PCR. TRBV1-TRBV30 forward primers and a C-beta reverse primer were used in the first two PCR rounds, which each ran for nine to ten cycles. MiXCR, run by TCRdb on the multiplex PCR reads, gives a single entry per CDR3 protein. The sample holds 300,000 to 400,000 distinct CDR3 sequences, less than 75% seen once. Blood RNA originated from unsorted whole blood, with germline DNA additionally extracted. Sequencing was carried out using peripheral blood. Every receptor here comes from a man between 40 and 49 years old with primary liver carcinoma and hepatitis B virus infection.

Turning to this clonotype: Its ends do not fully match the called genes, so a read error is possible. V gene TRBV6-6 combines with J gene TRBJ2-2; D possibly corresponds to TRBD2 (5 bases). Germline V lookup: CDR1 MNHNY, CDR2 SVGAGI (reference sequence). The CDR3 loop spans 13 amino acids. CDR3 in amino acids: CPSTLGATGELLF. In DNA, the CDR3 is TGTCCCAGCACCCTAGGAGCCACCGGGGAGCTGTTGTTT.

This clonotype was observed once. A single base separates this from a much larger clone, so it may be a read error. The chain recombines TRBV6-1 with TRBJ1-5, with D unclear. The V gene lost 2 bases and the J gene lost 1 base, with 12 bases spanning the gap. Germline-derived CDR1 and CDR2 are MNHNS and SASEGT. The CDR3 has 16 residues. Here the CDR3 DNA reads TGTGCCAGCAGTGAAACAAGGATCGGAAGCAATCAGCCCCAGCATTTT. It yields the protein CASSETRIGSNQPQHF.

This sequence joins TRBV5-1 and TRBJ2-7; D is perhaps TRBD2 (5 bases). Germline loops: CDR1 SGHRS, CDR2 YFSETQ. Trimming took 1 base from V and 3 from J, leaving 8 bases between them. This CDR3 contains 13 residues. CDR3 in DNA: TGCGCCAGCAGCTTGAACGGGGACTACGAGCAGTACTTC. It encodes CASSLNGDYEQYF.

This rearrangement joins TRBV30 to TRBJ2-1; tentatively, D is TRBD1 or TRBD2 (5 bases each). The germline V gene encodes CDR1 GTSNPN and CDR2 SVGIG (reference sequence). V was pared by 0 bases and J by 6 bases, with 15 bases between. This CDR3 has 15 amino acids. As DNA, the CDR3 is TGTGCCTGGAGTGTAGTAGCGAACAGGTTCAATGAGCAGTTCTTC. Its translation is CAWSVVANRFNEQFF.